This TCR beta chain was recovered during a study of cytomegalovirus exposure and HLA in healthy donors (dated by TCRdb to 2017 to 2019). Turning to the overall study: An earlier analysis of roughly 500 of the donors reported approximately 270 Gb of sequence data and some 100 million unique TCR beta sequences from approximately 180 million T cells. In the later analysis, no new phenotypic data were used to find candidate immune exposures; instead, reliance was placed on TCR beta sequences and their occurrence across donors. The study combined high-throughput TCR immunosequencing, statistical association of individual TCRs with disease status, and machine learning to predict cytomegalovirus infection status. Among 350 to 400 genotyped donors of the cohort, an average of approximately 230,000 unique TCR beta nucleotide sequences were sequenced per donor, around 18% of them non-productive. An earlier analysis of around 580 of the donors used high-throughput TCR beta sequencing to judge whether each TCR beta V gene segment behaved as functional or pseudogenic. Class I and class II HLA loci were covered by the typing at four-digit resolution. An early release covering some 640 HLA-typed donors comprised approximately 290 gigabases of sequencing data and tens of millions of unique TCR sequences. Every discovery cohort repertoire had been produced on one sequencing platform. Among the roughly 400 genotyped donors, about 85% belonged to the genetic ancestry cluster associated with self-reported Caucasian donors. The study was designed to test whether signatures of past pathogen exposure could be identified by cataloging public T cell receptors. Four to six DR-DQ haplotypes were handled as single units for association and clustering, since linkage in the cohort was strong. The study profiled the T cell repertoires of 500 to 800 subjects by immunosequencing and related them to cytomegalovirus serostatus. A later analysis re-analyzed previously published TCR beta repertoires from 600 to 850 donors and added high-resolution HLA genotyping to study TCR occurrence patterns. Typing coverage varied by locus: about 620-630 donors for A, B, C, DRB1 and DQB1; more than 500 for DQA1; approximately 570 for DPA1; approximately 470 for DPB1. Alongside the repertoire data, information on donor age, sex, ethnicity and CMV serostatus was compiled. In a later genetic analysis, genome-wide SNP genotypes for about three fifths of the roughly 670 donors were used, and that subset was treated as a discovery cohort. In addition to the first cohort of hundreds of subjects, a separate validation cohort of approximately 130 different subjects was used. Broader findings and caveats from the paper: The only immune exposure information available for the cohort was CMV serostatus. The presence/absence analyses assumed that sequencing depth was roughly uniform across donors, and that assumption may not be true. HLA typing was unavailable for some donors at each locus, so association tests used only the typed subset. According to a later analysis, most CMV-associated TCR beta chains appeared to be HLA-restricted, and the HLA associations seemed to be driven largely by CMV exposure. In both the original and validation cohorts, the classifier was reported to diagnose cytomegalovirus status with high specificity and sensitivity. Correlated functional status among segregating V segments might reflect linkage disequilibrium, but an unknown experimental factor could not be ruled out. In vitro tests confirmed that a few of the cytomegalovirus-associated TCR beta chains recognize cytomegalovirus antigens. An association between a missense DCLRE1C variant and V-gene and J-gene trimming of TCR beta chains was found in a later genetic analysis and replicated in an independent cohort. The 87-base-pair reads could not distinguish some IMGT-functional V segments, including TRBV6-2 and TRBV6-3, so those segments were excluded. In a later analysis, HLA-associated TCR beta chains were found to be more clonally expanded and to have lower generation probabilities than equally common non-associated chains. A group of highly shared sequence variants was considered likely to be a technical artifact of the sequencing pipeline. Broadly in line with IMGT annotations, most TCR beta V segments showed up in productive rearrangements about 87% or about 30% of the time in an earlier analysis of 587 of the donors. The study listed 150 to 200 TCR beta chains as associated with cytomegalovirus. Because counts were too low, 15 to 20 rarely observed V segments, including chromosome 9 orphons, were left out of the earlier analysis of about 500 of the donors. According to a later genetic analysis, donors in an Asian-associated ancestry cluster had fewer N-insertions in productive TCRs than the approximately 610-donor mean. When HLA alleles, especially DR and DQ, strongly co-occurred, TCR associations were difficult to assign to individual alleles. A further reported finding was that TCR beta sequences accurately predicted the HLA-A and HLA-B alleles for most subjects in the first cohort. In a later analysis, TCR association rates were found to vary across HLA loci, with the most associated TCRs seen for DRB1 alleles and the fewest for HLA-C alleles. In this cohort, only TCR beta chains were sequenced, and detectable features were limited by the absence of alpha or paired-chain data. The authors suggested that the approach could potentially be extended to other disease states and immunological phenotypes. According to a later analysis, parvovirus B19, influenza, CMV and Epstein-Barr virus appeared linked to several top co-occurrence clusters. Specific HLA alleles were associated with 15,000 to 20,000 TCR beta sequences at a false discovery rate of 0.05 in a later analysis. Most TCR sequences were seen in very few donors, while some public TCRs were found in many individuals.

The cohort consisted of 666 healthy bone marrow donors. At the time of sampling, every cohort member was nominally healthy, though immune exposures that went unrecorded were likely present. The donor tested CMV seropositive, placing the donor among the roughly 300 seropositive members of the cohort. Every donor gave a peripheral blood sample, and the peripheral blood mononuclear cells from that sample were used for TCR beta sequencing. Genomic DNA extraction from the blood cell samples was performed with the Qiagen DNeasy Blood Extraction Kit. About this clone itself: There is no known antigen for this receptor. Qualities for individual bases were not recorded, and no much larger clone is one base off.

Library preparation was by the immunoSEQ multiplex PCR assay. The multiplex PCR relied on a mix of 60 forward primers for TCR Vbeta segments and 13 reverse primers for TCR Jbeta segments. Amplification of the CDR3 region of rearranged TCR beta genes was performed with a multiplex PCR assay on genomic DNA. On the Illumina HiSeq System, the amplified TCR beta libraries were sequenced as 87-base-pair reads. The original pipeline was this. In a later analysis, some 80 million unique TCR beta chains were counted across the 500 to 850 repertoires, and approximately 11 million of these chains were shared by at least two donors. Raw reads were error-corrected and collapsed into unique sequences with a nearest-neighbor algorithm that merged closely related sequences to remove PCR and sequencing errors. To assign V, D and J gene segments, CDR3 sequences were aligned to IMGT reference sequences. For a sequence to be retained, at least a six-nucleotide match to both a V gene segment and a J gene segment was required. Rearrangements were classified as productive when the CDR3 lacked stop codons and remained in frame with V and J, and all other rearrangements were classified as non-productive. CDR3 was defined according to IMGT convention as the region running from the second conserved V-encoded cysteine to the conserved J-encoded phenylalanine. Sequences without an unambiguous match to a single V gene segment were excluded from the earlier analysis of 450 to 650 of the donors. In an earlier analysis of around 590 of the donors, a V segment was called functional when productive rearrangements were above 56.7%, and segregating when the standard deviation between donors exceeded 5%. To diagnose cytomegalovirus status from the catalog of TCR beta chain sequences, a statistical classification framework was built. V and J gene assignment, in a later analysis, came from comparing TCR nucleotide sequences with IMGT/GENE-DB human TR gene sequences. A later analysis assigned CDR3 sequences and most-parsimonious VDJ recombination scenarios with the TCRdist pipeline. In a later analysis, every TCR beta chain was defined by the combination of its CDR3 amino acid sequence and its V-gene family, and reads without a unique V-gene family were dropped. To address suspected cross-contamination and a sequencing artifact, a later analysis removed several hundred highly shared, low-generation-probability nucleotide sequences. For each public chain, a later analysis derived a clonal expansion index from normalized ranks of inferred template counts within each repertoire. A later analysis computed generation probabilities with a VDJ recombination model fitted to out-of-frame rearrangements, and checked the results against IGoR. In a later analysis, hypergeometric tests were used to score TCR-TCR, TCR-HLA and TCR-CMV co-occurrence, with a repertoire-size bias correction applied to TCR pairs. To estimate false discovery rates, a later analysis permuted the HLA or CMV assignments 20 times. In a later analysis, co-occurring TCRs were grouped using DBSCAN, and TCRdist sequence similarity was added for clustering within HLA-allele-positive subsets. For co-occurrence clustering, repertoires with fewer than 30,000 or more than 120,000 public chains were excluded, along with four to six repertoires with anomalous nucleotide sharing. The immuneACCESS repertoire file appears here via TCRdb, limited to in-frame rearrangements. These files lack a portion of the clones; in checked studies, under half of the deficit traces to unresolved V genes, and the cause of the others is not known. D and trimming come from the DNA, and the V and J calls and clone size come from that table. In this sample the table shows approximately 170,000 clones, roughly 85% of which occur a single time. 9.7% of the sample is held by the ten biggest clonotypes.

Trimming removed 2 bases from V and 1 base from J; the gene matches leave 7 bases unexplained. Counted from cysteine to phenylalanine, this CDR3 has 16 amino acids. This entry keeps only the CDR3 DNA: 48 bases, framed from base 1. The germline V gene encodes CDR1 ENHRY and CDR2 SYGVKD. The chain links TRBV10-3 with TRBJ1-1, with 7 central nucleotides matching TRBD1. The clonotype was recovered from a man younger than 35 in good health and CMV-seropositive. Source material: PBMCs. The CDR3 is CAISEPDRDRNTEAFF. The DNA reads TGTGCCATCAGTGAGCCGGACCGGGACAGGAACACTGAAGCTTTCTTT.